The 24 T cell receptor beta chains below were found in one sample sequenced in a study of cytomegalovirus exposure and HLA in healthy donors. Sequencing was performed with immunoSEQ multiplex PCR; in TCRdb, only in-frame clones are kept and a portion is missing. The sample has over 200,000 clones; 70% to 90% are singletons. The sequencing input was PBMCs. Source of these receptors: a woman between 18 and 29 years old in good health and CMV-seronegative.

This clone occurred once. This chain joins TRBV28 and TRBJ2-3; TRBD2 is a possible D gene (6 bases). The CDR3 loop spans 18 amino acids. Germline CDR1 reads MDHEN; CDR2 reads SYDVKM. V lost 6 bases to trimming and J lost 3 bases, with 25 bases between them. CDR3 loop: CASSFPFLTEGETDTQYF. The CDR3 DNA is TGTGCCAGCAGCTTTCCCTTCCTGACGGAGGGAGAAACAGATACGCAGTATTTT.

The chain carries TRBV6-5 and TRBJ1-1; TRBD1 might be the D (6 bases). Germline assignment: CDR1 MNHEY and CDR2 SVGAGI. With 2 bases removed from V and 6 bases from J, the gap between germline ends came to 10 bases. The CDR3 length is 13 residues. The CDR3 reads CASSYKGGAEAFF. The DNA of the CDR3 is TGTGCCAGCAGTTACAAAGGGGGAGCTGAAGCTTTCTTT.

The chain is built from TRBV7-2 and TRBJ2-1; D is unresolved. CDR1 SGHTA and CDR2 FQGNSA come from the germline V gene. The germline V and J ends were trimmed by 1 base and 0 bases, with 7 bases remaining between them. This CDR3 comprises 15 residues. CDR3 DNA: TGTGCCAGCAGCTTAGGGTCTAGCTCCTACAATGAGCAGTTCTTC. Residues: CASSLGSSSYNEQFF.

J is TRBJ2-7 and V is TRBV9; the match to TRBD1 covers 11 bases. The germline V gene has CDR1 SGDLS and CDR2 YYNGEE. This CDR3 region has 14 residues. With V trimmed by 5 bases and J by 5 bases, 6 bases remained unmatched. DNA of the CDR3: TGTGCCAGCAGTCGAAGGACAGGGGGCCACGAGCAGTACTTC. Translated: CASSRRTGGHEQYF. The complete variable domain, with remaining parts taken from reference TRBV9 and TRBJ2-7, reads DSGVTQTPKHLITATGQRVTLRCSPRSGDLSVYWYQQSLDQGLQFLIQYYNGEERAKGNILERFSAQQFPDLHSELNLSSLELGDSALYFCASSRRTGGHEQYFGPGTRLTVT.

V and J are TRBV27 and TRBJ2-7; 10 positions match TRBD1. Trimming took 3 bases from V and 1 from J; bases not matched to a gene: 6. Looked up from germline, CDR1 is MNHEY and CDR2 is SMNVEV (reference sequence). CDR3 size: 16 residues. The DNA for the CDR3 is TGTGCCAGCAGTTTGTCACCGGGACAGGGGTCCTACGAGCAGTACTTC. Its translation is CASSLSPGQGSYEQYF.

The rearrangement joins TRBV19 to TRBJ1-2, with unresolved D. CDR1 is LNHDA, CDR2 SQIVND, per germline (reference sequence). The ends were cut back, 7 bases at V and 2 bases at J, with 11 bases in the middle. CDR3 size: 13 residues. CDR3 sequence (DNA): TGTGCCAGTAAAAGACCACTAAACTATGGCTACACCTTC. It codes for CASKRPLNYGYTF.

In the case of this clone: The junction does not match germline at one end; this may be a read error. The rearrangement joins TRBV10-2 to TRBJ2-3, with 10 bases identical to TRBD2. Germline V gives CDR1 WSHSY, CDR2 SAAADI. The CDR3 covers 15 residues. The CDR3 DNA is TGCGCCAGCCGTGAGGGACTAGCGCACACAGATACGCAGTATTTT. It codes for CASREGLAHTDTQYF.

The chain links TRBV28 to TRBJ2-4; 11 nucleotides line up with TRBD1. CDR1 is MDHEN and CDR2 is SYDVKM in the germline V gene. This CDR3 has 15 residues. Trimming took 8 bases from V and 11 from J; bases not matched to a gene: 14. In nucleotides, the CDR3 is TGTGCCAGCGAGACTCAGGGGACAGGGGGGAGCGTTCAGTACTTC. Its translation is CASETQGTGGSVQYF.

The chain couples TRBV27 to TRBJ2-5, with 12 bases that match TRBD1. The V gene's germline CDR1 is MNHEY and CDR2 SMNVEV (reference sequence). The CDR3 runs to 14 residues. The V gene end was trimmed by 6 bases and the J gene end by 5 bases; junction bases not matched to a gene: 4. The CDR3 is CASSHGTGGETQYF. In nucleotides, the CDR3 is TGTGCCAGCAGCCACGGGACAGGGGGCGAGACCCAGTACTTC.

For the CDR3, the DNA is TGTGCCAGCAGCTACCCCGGGGGCAATGAGCAGTTCTTC. Encoded protein: CASSYPGGNEQFF. The rearrangement uses TRBV5-4 and TRBJ2-1, with D possibly matching TRBD2 (6 bases). The CDR3 totals 13 residues. V lost 3 bases and J lost 6, with 10 bases in between. Germline V gives CDR1 SGHNT, CDR2 YYREEE (reference sequence).

The chain links TRBV10-1 to TRBJ2-3, with D tentatively TRBD2 (5 bases). Germline V gives CDR1 WNHNN, CDR2 SYGVQD (reference sequence). The V end lost 1 base, the J end lost 2 bases, and 13 bases lay between the germline ends. This CDR3 is built from 16 residues. The CDR3 coding sequence is TGCGCCAGCAGTGAGTGGCTAGAGAGGGACACAGATACGCAGTATTTT. It encodes CASSEWLERDTDTQYF.

The CDR3: CATRKWADRGDEQYF. The CDR3 nucleotides read TGTGCCACCAGAAAGTGGGCCGACAGGGGTGATGAGCAGTACTTC. The gene calls are TRBV6-5 and TRBJ2-7; 8 nucleotides match TRBD1. In germline, CDR1 is MNHEY, CDR2 SVGAGI. The CDR3 contains 15 residues. J was trimmed by 7 bases and V by 10 bases; bases with no gene match: 18.

In DNA form, the CDR3 reads TGTGCCAGCAGGGCGGGACTAGCGGGTCATCGGGGTCGGAATGAGCAGTTCTTC. Translation gives CASRAGLAGHRGRNEQFF. The chain couples TRBV7-9 to TRBJ2-1; TRBD2 agrees at 12 bases. This CDR3 has 18 residues. Per the germline V gene, CDR1 is SEHNR and CDR2 is FQNEAQ (reference sequence). V was pared by 6 bases and J by 7 bases, with 16 bases of the junction left unmatched.

V is TRBV18 and J is TRBJ2-1, with 14 bases aligning to TRBD2. Per the germline V gene, CDR1 is KGHSH and CDR2 is LQKENI. This CDR3 contains 15 residues. V trimming: 3 bases; J trimming: 7 bases; junction bases outside the gene matches: 2. The CDR3 DNA is TGTGCCAGCTCACCGGGGACTAGCGGGAGAAATGAGCAGTTCTTC. This codes for CASSPGTSGRNEQFF.

The rearrangement joins TRBV30 to TRBJ2-4, with TRBD1 as a possible D gene (6 bases). Germline CDR1 and CDR2: GTSNPN and SVGIG (reference sequence). Trimming removed 3 bases at V and 2 bases at J, with 17 bases between. The CDR3 sequence is 16 residues long. The CDR3 sequence is CAWRPLVGQTKNIQYF. CDR3 nucleotides: TGTGCCTGGAGACCCCTTGTGGGACAAACCAAAAACATTCAGTACTTC. The full variable domain, its missing parts supplied by reference TRBV30 and TRBJ2-4, is SQTIHQWPATLVQPVGSPLSLECTVEGTSNPNLYWYRQAAGRGLQLLFYSVGIGQISSEVPQNLSASRPQDRQFILSSKKLLLSDSGFYLCAWRPLVGQTKNIQYFGAGTRLSVL.

Concerning this clone itself: A read error may produce the germline difference seen at one junction end. The rearrangement uses TRBV7-9 and TRBJ2-7, with 13 bases matching TRBD2. This CDR3 comprises 15 residues. In germline, CDR1 is SEHNR, CDR2 FQNEAQ (reference sequence). The CDR3: CASSRTSGSSNEQYF. The CDR3 bases are TGTGCCAGCAGCAGGACTAGCGGGAGCTCCAACGAGCAGTACTTC.

The gene calls are TRBV19 and TRBJ2-2; D is perhaps TRBD2 (5 bases). Germline V gene lookup returns CDR1 LNHDA and CDR2 SQIVND (reference sequence). V lost 3 bases to trimming and J lost 7 bases, with 12 bases between them. The CDR3 covers 14 residues. The CDR3: CASSMAGTHGELFF. For the CDR3, the DNA is TGTGCCAGTAGTATGGCGGGTACTCACGGGGAGCTGTTTTTT.

This clone was detected only a few times. This chain joins TRBV28 and TRBJ2-7; perhaps TRBD2 as D (6 bases). The CDR3 covers 13 residues. Germline loops: CDR1 MDHEN, CDR2 SYDVKM. V lost 7 bases and J 3 bases, leaving 13 bases between the germline ends. The CDR3 DNA reads as TGTGCCAGCACCAAGCGGGCGGTCTACGAGCAGTACTTC. This codes for CASTKRAVYEQYF.

The chain joins TRBV29-1 to TRBJ2-1, with TRBD1 identical over 9 bases. CDR3 length equals 13 residues. Per germline, CDR1 SQVTM and CDR2 ANQGSEA. V lost 6 bases and J lost 2; bases outside the gene matches: 2. The CDR3 sequence: CSVGQGPYNEQFF. CDR3 bases: TGCAGCGTGGGACAGGGACCCTACAATGAGCAGTTCTTC.

CDR3 nucleotides: TGTGCCAGCAGCGCGGACAGGGCCAGCACTGAAGCTTTCTTT. Its translation: CASSADRASTEAFF. The chain carries TRBV2 and TRBJ1-1; TRBD1 matches 8 bases. Trimming cost V 6 bases and J 4 bases; bases outside gene matches: 7. Per germline, CDR1 SNHLY and CDR2 FYNNEI. The CDR3 is made up of 14 amino acids.

The chain joins TRBV19 to TRBJ2-7, with D perhaps matching TRBD1 (6 bases). The germline CDR1 and CDR2 sequences are LNHDA and SQIVND (reference sequence). This CDR3 has 14 amino acids. V lost 2 bases to trimming and J lost 2 bases, with 10 bases between them. Written as DNA, the CDR3 is TGTGCCAGTAGTATAACCACAGGGACCTACGAGCAGTACTTC. The encoded protein is CASSITTGTYEQYF.

This chain links TRBV7-9 with TRBJ1-5, with no clear D. CDR3 length equals 15 residues. Germline CDR1 and CDR2: SEHNR and FQNEAQ (reference sequence). The ends were cut back, 4 bases at V and 2 bases at J, with 12 bases in the middle. The CDR3 loop reads CASSSSQSGNQPQHF. In DNA form, the CDR3 reads TGTGCCAGCAGCTCGTCCCAATCAGGCAATCAGCCCCAGCATTTT.

The V and J genes are TRBV6-1 and TRBJ2-7; D is ambiguous. Trimming left V 2 bases short and J 3 bases short, with 11 bases between. The CDR3 is 14 amino acids. Looked up from germline, CDR1 is MNHNS and CDR2 is SASEGT. The CDR3 DNA reads TGTGCCAGCAGTGAATTTGGCCAAAGCTACGAGCAGTACTTC. Its protein is CASSEFGQSYEQYF.

V gene TRBV4-2 combines with J gene TRBJ2-7, with TRBD1 matching over 7 bases. This CDR3 spans 14 amino acids. J lost 6 bases, V lost 1 base, and 6 bases had no gene match. Germline CDR1 LGHNA, CDR2 YNFKEQ. CDR3 amino acids: CASSQAGGSPEQYF. The CDR3 DNA reads as TGTGCCAGCAGCCAAGCAGGGGGTTCCCCCGAGCAGTACTTC.